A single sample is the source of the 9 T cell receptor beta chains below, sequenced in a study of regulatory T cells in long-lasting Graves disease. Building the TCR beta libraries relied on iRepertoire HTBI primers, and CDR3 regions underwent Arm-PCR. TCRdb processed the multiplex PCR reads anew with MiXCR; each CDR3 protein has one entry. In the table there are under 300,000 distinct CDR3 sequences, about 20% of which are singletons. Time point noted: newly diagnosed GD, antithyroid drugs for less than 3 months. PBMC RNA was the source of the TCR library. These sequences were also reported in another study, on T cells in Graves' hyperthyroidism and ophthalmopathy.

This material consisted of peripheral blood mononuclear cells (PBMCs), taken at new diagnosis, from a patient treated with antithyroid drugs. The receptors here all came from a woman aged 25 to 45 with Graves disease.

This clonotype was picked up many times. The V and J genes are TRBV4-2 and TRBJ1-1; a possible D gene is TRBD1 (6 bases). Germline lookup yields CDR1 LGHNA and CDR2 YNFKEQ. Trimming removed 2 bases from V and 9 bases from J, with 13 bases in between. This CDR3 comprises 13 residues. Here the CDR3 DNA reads TGTGCCAGCAGCCAACAAGGACAGAACAAAGCTTTCTTT. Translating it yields CASSQQGQNKAFF.

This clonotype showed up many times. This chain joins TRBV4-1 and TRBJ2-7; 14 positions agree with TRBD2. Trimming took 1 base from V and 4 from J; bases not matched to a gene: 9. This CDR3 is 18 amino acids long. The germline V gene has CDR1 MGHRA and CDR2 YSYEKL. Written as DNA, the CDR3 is TGCGCCAGCAGCCAAGCGACTAGCGGGGGGGCCGGTTTGTACGAGCAGTACTTC. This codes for CASSQATSGGAGLYEQYF.

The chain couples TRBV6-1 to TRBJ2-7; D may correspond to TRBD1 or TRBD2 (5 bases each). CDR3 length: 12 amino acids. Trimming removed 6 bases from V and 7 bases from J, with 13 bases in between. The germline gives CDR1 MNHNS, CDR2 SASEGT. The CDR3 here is CASRRDGREQYF. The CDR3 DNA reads TGTGCCAGCAGACGGGACGGGCGTGAGCAGTACTTC.

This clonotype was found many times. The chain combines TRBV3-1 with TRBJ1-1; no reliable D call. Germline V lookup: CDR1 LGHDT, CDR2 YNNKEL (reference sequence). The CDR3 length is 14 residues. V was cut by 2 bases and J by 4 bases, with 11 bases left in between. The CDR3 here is CASSQIGLITEAFF. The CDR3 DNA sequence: TGTGCCAGCAGCCAAATAGGCCTGATCACTGAAGCTTTCTTT.

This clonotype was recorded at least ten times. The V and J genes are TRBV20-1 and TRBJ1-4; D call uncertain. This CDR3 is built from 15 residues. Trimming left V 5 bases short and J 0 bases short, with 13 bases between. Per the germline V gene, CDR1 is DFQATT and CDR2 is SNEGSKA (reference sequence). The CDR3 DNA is TGCAGTGCTGGGCGCTCCGCTGCAACTAATGAAAAACTGTTTTTT. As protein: CSAGRSAATNEKLFF.

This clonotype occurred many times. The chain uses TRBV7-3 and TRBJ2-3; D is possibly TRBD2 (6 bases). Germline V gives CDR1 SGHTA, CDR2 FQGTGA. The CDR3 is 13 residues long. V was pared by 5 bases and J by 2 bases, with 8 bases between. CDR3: CASSRGATDTQYF. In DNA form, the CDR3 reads TGTGCCAGCAGCCGCGGGGCCACAGATACGCAGTATTTT.

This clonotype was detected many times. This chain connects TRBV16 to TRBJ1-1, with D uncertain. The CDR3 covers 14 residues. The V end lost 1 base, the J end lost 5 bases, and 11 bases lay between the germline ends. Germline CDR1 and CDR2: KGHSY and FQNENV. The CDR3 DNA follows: TGTGCCAGCAGCCAATACTCCGGGGATACTGAAGCTTTCTTT. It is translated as CASSQYSGDTEAFF.

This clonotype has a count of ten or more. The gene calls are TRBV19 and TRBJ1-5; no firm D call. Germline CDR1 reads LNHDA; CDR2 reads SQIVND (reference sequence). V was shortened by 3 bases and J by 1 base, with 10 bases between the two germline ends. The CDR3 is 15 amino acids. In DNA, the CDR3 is TGTGCCAGTAGTATGCTGGGGATCAGCAATCAGCCCCAGCATTTT. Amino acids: CASSMLGISNQPQHF.

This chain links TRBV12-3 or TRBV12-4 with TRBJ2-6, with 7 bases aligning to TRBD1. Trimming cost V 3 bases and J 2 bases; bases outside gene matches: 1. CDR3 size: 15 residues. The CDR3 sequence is CASSFTGAGANVLTF. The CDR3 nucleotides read TGTGCCAGCAGTTTTACAGGGGCTGGGGCCAACGTCCTGACTTTC.